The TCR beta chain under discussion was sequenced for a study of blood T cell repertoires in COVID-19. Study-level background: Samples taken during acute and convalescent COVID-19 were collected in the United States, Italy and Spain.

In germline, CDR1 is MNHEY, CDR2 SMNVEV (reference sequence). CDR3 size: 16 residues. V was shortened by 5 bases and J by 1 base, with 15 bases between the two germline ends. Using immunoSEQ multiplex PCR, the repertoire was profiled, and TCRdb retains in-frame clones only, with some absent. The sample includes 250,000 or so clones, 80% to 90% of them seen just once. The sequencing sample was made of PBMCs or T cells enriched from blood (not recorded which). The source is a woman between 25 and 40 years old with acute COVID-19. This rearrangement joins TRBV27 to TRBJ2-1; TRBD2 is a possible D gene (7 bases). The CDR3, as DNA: TGTGCCAGCAGTGCCCTGGGAGGGGGTTCCTACAATGAGCAGTTCTTC. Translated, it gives CASSALGGGSYNEQFF.